These 8 T cell receptor beta chains came from one sample sequenced in a study of T cell repertoires in cytomegalovirus infection. From the reads, TCRdb called clonotypes with MiXCR, one entry per CDR3 protein. The data contain about 740,000 distinct CDR3 sequences, 35% of them singletons. The sequencing input was PBMCs. The receptors here all came from a human donor in good health (CMV status not recorded). Some clones in this sample may be carry-over from other donors' samples.

This clonotype occurred many times. This sequence joins TRBV28 and TRBJ2-5; 7 bases agree with TRBD1. The CDR3 is made up of 14 amino acids. Trimming removed 5 bases from V and 1 base from J; junction bases left unmatched: 4. Germline V CDR1 and CDR2: MDHEN, SYDVKM. Written as DNA, the CDR3 is TGTGCCAGCAGTCCCGGGACAGTCCAAGAGACCCAGTACTTC. It specifies CASSPGTVQETQYF.

The chain recombines TRBV6-1 with TRBJ1-5; maybe TRBD1 (6 bases). The CDR3 length is 17 residues. The germline CDR1 and CDR2 sequences are MNHNS and SASEGT. V lost 4 bases and J 0 bases, leaving 16 bases between the germline ends. The CDR3, as DNA: TGTGCCAGCAGTGCACCCCAGGGGACTTATAGCAATCAGCCCCAGCATTTT. It encodes CASSAPQGTYSNQPQHF.

There are many counts of this clonotype. V and J are TRBV7-8 and TRBJ1-1; no firm D call. Germline V CDR1 and CDR2: SGHVS, FQNEAQ. The CDR3 length is 13 residues. Trimming pared 4 bases from V and 5 bases from J, leaving 11 bases between. The CDR3 sequence: CASSSSGRTEAFF. In DNA form, the CDR3 reads TGTGCCAGCAGCTCCAGTGGGCGGACTGAAGCTTTCTTT.

The chain employs TRBV6-6 and TRBJ1-1; D perhaps matches TRBD1 (5 bases). This CDR3 has 18 amino acids. The V gene lost 3 bases and the J gene lost 0 bases, with 20 bases spanning the gap. Looked up from germline, CDR1 is MNHNY and CDR2 is SVGAGI (reference sequence). CDR3 region: CASSYLPPWGALNTEAFF. In nucleotides, the CDR3 is TGTGCCAGCAGTTATCTGCCCCCATGGGGCGCCTTGAACACTGAAGCTTTCTTT.

The V call is TRBV7-8, the J call TRBJ2-1; possibly TRBD2 for D (5 bases). Trimming cost V 1 base and J 5 bases, with 15 bases left between them. This CDR3 region has 16 residues. Germline V lookup: CDR1 SGHVS, CDR2 FQNEAQ. This CDR3 reads CASSLGQVRVDNEQFF. The CDR3 nucleotides read TGTGCCAGCAGCTTAGGTCAGGTGAGGGTAGACAATGAGCAGTTCTTC.

This clonotype was seen only a few times. The V and J genes are TRBV5-1 and TRBJ1-6, with no clear D. Germline V gene data show CDR1 as SGHRS and CDR2 as YFSETQ. Trimming cost V 0 bases and J 10 bases, with 8 bases left between them. This CDR3 comprises 13 residues. CDR3 amino acids: CASSLDRRSPLHF. The CDR3 nucleotides are TGCGCCAGCAGCTTGGACCGCCGGTCACCCCTCCACTTT.

The gene calls are TRBV10-3 and TRBJ1-1; 8 positions match TRBD1. Germline V gives CDR1 ENHRY, CDR2 SYGVKD. The J segment lost 2 bases and the V segment lost 6 bases, leaving 8 bases of the junction unmatched. This CDR3 is built from 15 residues. The CDR3 region is CAISGTGGSNTEAFF. As DNA, the CDR3 is TGTGCCATCAGCGGGACAGGCGGAAGTAACACTGAAGCTTTCTTT.

The rearrangement uses TRBV7-3 and TRBJ2-1; 7 positions agree with TRBD2. Trimming removed 4 bases from V and 0 bases from J; junction bases left unmatched: 9. Germline CDR1 is SGHTA and CDR2 is FQGTGA. The CDR3 has 17 residues. The CDR3 nucleotides are TGTGCCAGCAGCTCGACCGGGGGGTACAGCTCCTACAATGAGCAGTTCTTC. Protein: CASSSTGGYSSYNEQFF.